Each of the 19 T cell receptor beta chains below was sequenced from the same sample in a study of siplizumab effects on memory and regulatory T cells (dated by TCRdb to between 2017 and 2020). The library was built by means of the immunoSEQ multiplex PCR assay. TCRdb took over this immuneACCESS table, retaining in-frame rearrangements with V and J assigned. Such tables are incomplete; in checked studies, under half of the missing clones stem from an unresolved V gene, and the remainder is unexplained. This sample is represented by some 96,000 clones; approximately 94% of them were singletons. In total, the top ten clones hold 1% to 1.5% of the sample. Sequencing was done on a sample of non-Treg CD4+ T cells sorted from blood. Sample cell subset or site, as interpreted from the label and publication: FACS-sorted unstimulated CD4+ non-regulatory T cells. Receptors originate from a human donor in good health.

This chain connects TRBV1 to TRBJ2-2. TRBV1 constitutes a pseudogene. The CDR3 sequence is 15 residues long. The CDR3 loop is CTSRSGTEAPGELFF. The CDR3 region has the DNA TGCACCAGCCGTTCGGGGACGGAAGCCCCCGGGGAGCTGTTTTTT.

The rearrangement links TRBV5-6 to TRBJ1-4; TRBD1 matches at 8 bases. The CDR3 has 14 amino acids. V was clipped by 3 bases and J by 6 bases; unmatched bases: 4. Germline V CDR1 and CDR2: SGHDT, YYEEEE. This chain's CDR3 is CASSSTGGDEKLFF. CDR3 in DNA: TGTGCCAGCAGCTCAACAGGGGGAGATGAAAAACTGTTTTTT.

This sequence joins TRBV6-5 and TRBJ2-1, with a weak D call TRBD1 (6 bases). Per germline, CDR1 MNHEY and CDR2 SVGAGI. The CDR3 is 15 residues long. The V gene lost 6 bases and the J gene lost 5 bases, with 17 bases spanning the gap. The CDR3 region has the DNA TGTGCCAGCAGAAGAGACAGGTTAATTAACAATGAGCAGTTCTTC. It translates to CASRRDRLINNEQFF.

This sequence joins TRBV6-1 and TRBJ2-1, with D perhaps matching TRBD1 (6 bases). The V and J ends lost 2 bases and 0 bases respectively, with 11 bases between them. The germline gives CDR1 MNHNS, CDR2 SASEGT. This CDR3 spans 16 amino acids. CDR3: CASSERRGGSYNEQFF. CDR3 DNA sequence: TGTGCCAGCAGTGAACGCAGGGGTGGCTCCTACAATGAGCAGTTCTTC.

This clone was seen just once. This chain links TRBV19 with TRBJ2-5, with a tentative D call TRBD2 (5 bases). This CDR3 is built from 13 residues. The germline V and J ends were trimmed by 4 bases and 2 bases, with 8 bases remaining between them. Germline CDR1 LNHDA, CDR2 SQIVND (reference sequence). Here the CDR3 DNA reads TGTGCCAGTAGTAACAGCGGACAAGAGACCCAGTACTTC. Its translation is CASSNSGQETQYF.

The rearrangement uses TRBV6-5 and TRBJ1-3; D may be TRBD1 (5 bases). V was clipped by 0 bases and J by 2 bases, with 11 bases between them. The CDR3 contains 16 residues. Per germline, CDR1 MNHEY and CDR2 SVGAGI. In DNA form, the CDR3 reads TGTGCCAGCAGTTACTCGAACAGGAACCCTGGAAACACCATATATTTT. Translation gives CASSYSNRNPGNTIYF.

The genes are TRBV7-3 and TRBJ2-5, with no clear D. The CDR3 runs 13 residues. The V and J ends lost 4 bases and 1 base respectively, with 7 bases between them. CDR1 is SGHTA, CDR2 FQGTGA, per germline. CDR3 bases: TGTGCCAGCAGCTCTTCTCCCCAAGAGACCCAGTACTTC. Amino acid sequence: CASSSSPQETQYF.

In this sample, this clone turned up once. The chain joins TRBV6-1 to TRBJ1-6; TRBD1 matches at 7 bases. Unmatched junction bases numbered 9, after V lost 6 bases and J lost 7 bases. CDR1 is MNHNS and CDR2 is SASEGT in the germline V gene. This CDR3 comprises 15 residues. CDR3 sequence reads: CASRERQGRNSPLHF. The CDR3 DNA sequence: TGTGCCAGCAGGGAGAGACAGGGCCGCAATTCACCCCTCCACTTT.

This CDR3 reads CASSLAGGPPYEQYF. CDR3 sequence (DNA): TGTGCCAGCAGTCTAGCGGGAGGGCCCCCCTACGAGCAGTACTTC. V usage is TRBV2 and J usage is TRBJ2-7, with 12 bases aligning to TRBD2. This CDR3 is 15 amino acids long. From germline, CDR1 is SNHLY and CDR2 FYNNEI. With V trimmed by 5 bases and J by 2 bases, 4 bases remained unmatched.

The chain couples TRBV2 to TRBJ1-4, with TRBD1 matching 7 bases. From germline, CDR1 is SNHLY and CDR2 FYNNEI. The J segment lost 7 bases and the V segment lost 5 bases, leaving 4 bases of the junction unmatched. The CDR3 is 13 amino acids. The CDR3, as DNA: TGTGCCAGCAGTAGGGGGCTTTTTGAAAAACTGTTTTTT. Amino acid sequence: CASSRGLFEKLFF.

J is TRBJ2-7 and V is TRBV14, with 13 positions matching TRBD2. Trimming cost V 4 bases and J 6 bases; bases outside gene matches: 3. CDR3 length: 14 amino acids. From germline, CDR1 is SGHDN and CDR2 FVKESK. The CDR3, as DNA: TGTGCCAGCAGCCCTCGACTAGCGGGAGGCGAGCAGTACTTC. Its translation: CASSPRLAGGEQYF.

The V gene is TRBV14, the J gene TRBJ2-3; 7 bases match TRBD2. The V gene's germline CDR1 is SGHDN and CDR2 FVKESK. This CDR3 spans 18 amino acids. With 5 bases clipped from V and 2 bases from J, the junction kept 16 bases outside the gene matches. The CDR3 here is CASSARFLTSRFTDTQYF. CDR3 bases: TGTGCCAGCAGCGCCCGATTTCTGACTAGCAGATTCACAGATACGCAGTATTTT.

Written as DNA, the CDR3 is TGTGCCAGCAGCTTGGCCTCAGGGTGGGGAAGGGATGAGCAGTTCTTC. It codes for CASSLASGWGRDEQFF. The chain recombines TRBV5-5 with TRBJ2-1; tentative D call: TRBD1 (5 bases). The CDR3 length is 16 residues. Germline V gives CDR1 SGHKS, CDR2 YYEKEE (reference sequence). V lost 0 bases and J 8 bases, leaving 18 bases between the germline ends.

This chain links TRBV7-9 with TRBJ1-1, with TRBD1 identical over 10 bases. This CDR3 is built from 16 residues. V shed 4 bases and J 4 bases; nucleotides not matched to a gene: 9. Germline CDR1 is SEHNR and CDR2 is FQNEAQ (reference sequence). CDR3: CASSSRQGASGTEAFF. For the CDR3, the DNA is TGTGCCAGCAGCTCAAGACAGGGGGCCTCGGGCACTGAAGCTTTCTTT.

The chain carries TRBV6-1 and TRBJ2-4; 9 nucleotides agree with TRBD2. Germline V lookup: CDR1 MNHNS, CDR2 SASEGT. The CDR3 is 19 residues long. V was pared by 3 bases and J by 2 bases, with 14 bases of the junction left unmatched. The CDR3 loop reads CASSDRSPKAGGSKNIQYF. CDR3 in DNA: TGTGCCAGCAGTGATAGGTCCCCCAAAGCGGGAGGCTCCAAAAACATTCAGTACTTC.

CDR3 bases: TGTGCCAGCAGTACTCCGGGAGAACAGGGCGCCTATGGCTACACCTTC. Its translation: CASSTPGEQGAYGYTF. The chain recombines TRBV28 with TRBJ1-2, with D possibly matching TRBD1 (6 bases). CDR3 length: 16 residues. Trimming shortened V by 5 bases and J by 4 bases, and 20 bases separated the two germline ends. Germline CDR1 is MDHEN and CDR2 is SYDVKM.

The chain employs TRBV12-5 and TRBJ1-5, with a tentative D call TRBD1 (6 bases). This CDR3 is built from 17 residues. Germline-derived CDR1 and CDR2 are LGHNT and FRNRAP. V was shortened by 1 base and J by 4 bases, with 17 bases between the two germline ends. The CDR3, as DNA: TGTGCTAGTGGTTTGGACCAAGGTAGGGGGAGGAATCAGCCCCAGCATTTT. Its protein is CASGLDQGRGRNQPQHF.

The chain is built from TRBV27 and TRBJ2-1, with 13 nucleotides matching TRBD2. The CDR3 runs to 15 residues. The germline V gene has CDR1 MNHEY and CDR2 SMNVEV (reference sequence). V trimming: 4 bases; J trimming: 5 bases; junction bases outside the gene matches: 2. Here the CDR3 reads CASSWGTSGNNEQFF. CDR3 DNA sequence: TGTGCCAGCAGTTGGGGGACTAGCGGGAACAATGAGCAGTTCTTC.

The chain is built from TRBV19 and TRBJ1-1; TRBD1 matches 9 bases. The CDR3 runs to 16 residues. Germline trimming cut 3 bases from V and 5 bases from J; bases unmatched to any gene: 10. Germline V gene lookup returns CDR1 LNHDA and CDR2 SQIVND (reference sequence). CDR3 sequence: CASSMMRGQGGTEAFF. The CDR3 DNA is TGTGCCAGTAGTATGATGAGGGGACAGGGTGGGACTGAAGCTTTCTTT.